These 28 T cell receptor beta chains came from one sample sequenced in a study of T cell responses to AZD1222 COVID-19 vaccine. Clones were sequenced by immunoSEQ multiplex PCR, and TCRdb holds only the in-frame ones, with some missing. The sample contains 95,000 to 150,000 clones, roughly 91% of which appear only once. The sample consisted of peripheral blood, taken on day 0 of AZD1222 vaccination. Receptors originate from an adult in good health.

This chain links TRBV6-2 or TRBV6-3 with TRBJ2-2, with D possibly TRBD2 on 6 matching bases. CDR3 size: 18 residues. V was pared by 4 bases and J by 1 base, with 19 bases between. CDR1 and CDR2 (germline): MNHEY, SVGEGT. The CDR3 region is CASSSPPGRRENTGELFF. For the CDR3, the DNA is TGTGCCAGCAGTTCGCCCCCGGGTAGGCGGGAGAACACCGGGGAGCTGTTTTTT.

The rearrangement uses TRBV28 and TRBJ1-3, with 7 positions matching TRBD1. Looked up from germline, CDR1 is MDHEN and CDR2 is SYDVKM. The CDR3 extends over 15 amino acids. V shed 7 bases and J 2 bases; nucleotides not matched to a gene: 8. The DNA for the CDR3 is TGTGCCAGCACAGGGAGGGGGCTTGCTGGAAACACCATATATTTT. Translating it yields CASTGRGLAGNTIYF.

The chain has TRBV3-1 (or the pseudogene TRBV3-2) and TRBJ1-6, with TRBD1 identical over 7 bases. CDR3 size: 13 residues. Germline lookup yields CDR1 LGHDT and CDR2 YNNKEL (reference sequence). After removal of 3 bases from V and 9 bases from J, the junction contained 2 bases not matched to a gene. This CDR3 is CASSQAGGSPLHF. Here the CDR3 DNA reads TGTGCCAGCAGCCAGGCAGGGGGTTCACCCCTCCACTTT.

The chain couples TRBV6-2 or TRBV6-3 to TRBJ2-4; no firm D call. This CDR3 has 14 residues. Germline V lookup: CDR1 MNHEY, CDR2 SVGEGT. V was trimmed by 2 bases and J by 6 bases, leaving 11 bases between them. The CDR3 coding sequence is TGTGCCAGCAGTTACGATTACTGGATAAACATTCAGTACTTC. This codes for CASSYDYWINIQYF.

The CDR3 DNA follows: TGTGCCAGCTCACCAATTGAGGCCAGCCAGGGGACCACTGAAGCTTTCTTT. It translates to CASSPIEASQGTTEAFF. The chain combines TRBV18 with TRBJ1-1, with D perhaps matching TRBD1 (6 bases). This CDR3 has 17 amino acids. Trimming removed 2 bases from V and 4 bases from J, with 20 bases in between. The V gene's germline CDR1 is KGHSH and CDR2 LQKENI.

The chain employs TRBV18 and TRBJ1-4, with TRBD1 matching over 9 bases. J lost 7 bases, V lost 3 bases, and 6 bases had no gene match. Germline V lookup: CDR1 KGHSH, CDR2 LQKENI. This CDR3 has 15 residues. The CDR3 sequence: CASSPPDRGVEKLFF. CDR3 in DNA: TGTGCCAGCTCACCCCCGGACAGGGGAGTTGAAAAACTGTTTTTT.

The chain combines TRBV5-4 with TRBJ2-5; D possibly corresponds to TRBD2 (5 bases). The V gene's germline CDR1 is SGHNT and CDR2 YYREEE (reference sequence). The CDR3 runs to 11 residues. Between the trimmed V and J ends, which lost 7 bases and 2 bases, there was a span of 6 bases. CDR3 DNA: TGTGCCAGCGGGAGTCAAGAGACCCAGTACTTC. Protein: CASGSQETQYF.

The V gene is TRBV28, the J gene TRBJ2-7; D gene unclear. The CDR3 runs to 12 residues. Germline loops: CDR1 MDHEN, CDR2 SYDVKM. The V end was cut by 6 bases, the J end by 2 bases, with 8 bases between. In DNA form, the CDR3 reads TGTGCCAGCAGCCCGCCTACCTACGAGCAGTACTTC. It specifies CASSPPTYEQYF. Variable domain in full (rest from reference TRBV28 and TRBJ2-7): DVKVTQSSRYLVKRTGEKVFLECVQDMDHENMFWYRQDPGLGLRLIYFSYDVKMKEKGDIPEGYSVSREKKERFSLILESASTNQTSMYLCASSPPTYEQYFGPGTRLTVT.

V usage is TRBV15 and J usage is TRBJ1-1; D uncertain. The CDR3 is 13 amino acids. V dropped 5 bases and J dropped 1 base, with 8 bases sitting between them. Germline lookup yields CDR1 LNHNV and CDR2 YYDKDF (reference sequence). The CDR3 DNA reads TGTGCCACCAGCCCCCGCGGGAACACTGAAGCTTTCTTT. Its translation is CATSPRGNTEAFF. Filled out from reference TRBV15 and TRBJ1-1, the complete variable domain reads DAMVIQNPRYQVTQFGKPVTLSCSQTLNHNVMYWYQQKSSQAPKLLFHYYDKDFNNEADTPDNFQSRRPNTSFCFLDIRSPGLGDTAMYLCATSPRGNTEAFFGQGTRLTVV.

The V call is TRBV5-1, the J call TRBJ2-4; 7 bases line up with TRBD1. The CDR3 spans 14 residues. The germline gives CDR1 SGHRS, CDR2 YFSETQ. Trimming cost V 4 bases and J 4 bases; bases outside gene matches: 5. This chain's CDR3 is CASSTGTAKNIQYF. The CDR3 nucleotides are TGCGCCAGCAGCACCGGGACAGCGAAAAACATTCAGTACTTC. The full variable domain, its missing parts supplied by reference TRBV5-1 and TRBJ2-4, is KAGVTQTPRYLIKTRGQQVTLSCSPISGHRSVSWYQQTPGQGLQFLFEYFSETQRNKGNFPGRFSGRQFSNSRSEMNVSTLELGDSALYLCASSTGTAKNIQYFGAGTRLSVL.

The chain carries TRBV19 and TRBJ1-1; no clear D. The V gene's germline CDR1 is LNHDA and CDR2 SQIVND (reference sequence). Trimming pared 2 bases from V and 4 bases from J, leaving 20 bases between. The length of the CDR3 is 17 residues. The CDR3 sequence: CASSIRPFGREVTEAFF. The CDR3 DNA reads TGTGCCAGTAGTATACGCCCCTTTGGGAGGGAAGTCACTGAAGCTTTCTTT.

The rearrangement uses TRBV25-1 and TRBJ1-2; TRBD1 might be the D (5 bases). Germline V lookup: CDR1 MGHDK, CDR2 SYGVNS. Trimming left V 4 bases short and J 5 bases short, with 17 bases between. The CDR3 runs 15 residues. CDR3 amino acids: CASSVVQAPGYGYTF. CDR3 nucleotides: TGTGCCAGCAGTGTAGTGCAGGCACCAGGGTATGGCTACACCTTC.

This chain links TRBV12-3 or TRBV12-4 with TRBJ1-4; D call uncertain. Trimming left V 5 bases short and J 7 bases short, with 11 bases between. The CDR3 consists of 13 residues. CDR3: CASSIRTGEKLFF. In DNA, the CDR3 is TGTGCCAGCAGTATCCGCACGGGTGAAAAACTGTTTTTT.

The count of this clone is one. The rearrangement uses TRBV20-1 and TRBJ2-5, with 8 bases matching TRBD2. From germline, CDR1 is DFQATT and CDR2 SNEGSKA (reference sequence). CDR3 length: 15 amino acids. V lost 3 bases to trimming and J lost 7 bases; unmatched junction nucleotides: 13. The CDR3 loop is CSASSGTRAFGTQYF. The CDR3 DNA is TGCAGTGCTAGTTCCGGGACTAGGGCTTTCGGGACCCAGTACTTC.

This clone has only one observation. The J gene is TRBJ2-7, the V gene TRBV20-1, with 7 bases fitting TRBD2. The CDR3 spans 15 residues. V lost 3 bases and J lost 3; bases outside the gene matches: 11. CDR1 DFQATT and CDR2 SNEGSKA come from the germline V gene (reference sequence). CDR3 sequence: CSASGSSGKGYEQYF. DNA of the CDR3: TGCAGTGCTAGTGGTTCGAGCGGGAAGGGCTACGAGCAGTACTTC.

The chain employs TRBV10-3 and TRBJ1-4; 9 bases are shared with TRBD1. The trim removed 2 bases at V and 4 bases at J, leaving 8 bases unmatched. The length of the CDR3 is 17 residues. Germline V gene sequence: CDR1 ENHRY, CDR2 SYGVKD. The CDR3: CAISELGQGTLNEKLFF. The CDR3 DNA is TGTGCCATCAGTGAGCTGGGACAGGGCACACTTAATGAAAAACTGTTTTTT.

The rearrangement uses TRBV15 and TRBJ2-3; the D call may be TRBD1 or TRBD2 (6 bases each). V was cut by 5 bases and J by 2 bases, with 17 bases left in between. The CDR3 is 16 residues long. The germline CDR1 and CDR2 sequences are LNHNV and YYDKDF (reference sequence). This CDR3 is CATSSGASANTDTQYF. CDR3 nucleotide sequence: TGTGCCACCAGCTCGGGGGCTAGCGCAAACACAGATACGCAGTATTTT.

The chain combines TRBV27 with TRBJ2-1, with 8 bases aligning to TRBD2. V shed 5 bases, J shed 3 bases, and the junction held 18 bases outside the gene matches. Germline CDR1 is MNHEY and CDR2 is SMNVEV (reference sequence). The CDR3 sequence is 19 residues long. CDR3 amino acids: CASSVELSGAGVGYNEQFF. DNA of the CDR3: TGTGCCAGCAGTGTAGAGCTCTCGGGAGCGGGAGTGGGCTACAATGAGCAGTTCTTC.

The chain is built from TRBV11-3 and TRBJ1-4; D is unclear. V shed 0 bases and J shed 6 bases, with 14 bases lying between them. Germline lookup yields CDR1 SGHNT and CDR2 YENEEA. CDR3 length equals 16 residues. CDR3 DNA sequence: TGTGCCAGCAGCTTAGAGGTACCCAGCAACCATGAAAAACTGTTTTTT. This codes for CASSLEVPSNHEKLFF.

CDR3 protein: CASSLGGGPEAFF. The DNA for the CDR3 is TGTGCCAGCAGTTTAGGGGGGGGACCTGAAGCTTTCTTT. The chain carries TRBV12-3 or TRBV12-4 and TRBJ1-1; weak D call: TRBD1 (5 bases). The ends were cut back, 1 base at V and 6 bases at J, with 9 bases in the middle. This CDR3 spans 13 amino acids.

This CDR3 is CAPQGGVSQETQYF. The CDR3 nucleotides are TGTGCCCCACAGGGGGGAGTTAGCCAAGAGACCCAGTACTTC. The chain joins TRBV7-3 to TRBJ2-5, with TRBD1 identical over 8 bases. This CDR3 contains 14 residues. V trimming: 11 bases; J trimming: 1 base; junction bases outside the gene matches: 9. CDR1 is SGHTA, CDR2 FQGTGA, per germline. Complete variable domain (other parts from reference TRBV7-3 and TRBJ2-5): GAGVSQTPSNKVTEKGKYVELRCDPISGHTALYWYRQSLGQGPEFLIYFQGTGAADDSGLPNDRFFAVRPEGSVSTLKIQRTERGDSAVYLCAPQGGVSQETQYFGPGTRLLVL.

V usage is TRBV30 and J usage is TRBJ1-6, with TRBD1 matching over 8 bases. V lost 2 bases, J lost 11 bases, and 11 bases stayed unmatched. The V gene's germline CDR1 is GTSNPN and CDR2 SVGIG (reference sequence). This CDR3 is 15 amino acids long. CDR3 region: CAWSSGQGTTAPLHF. The CDR3 nucleotides are TGTGCCTGGAGTTCAGGACAGGGAACAACGGCACCCCTCCACTTT.

The chain combines TRBV5-1 with TRBJ2-2; 12 nucleotides align to TRBD1. The V and J ends lost 7 bases and 6 bases, in that order; junction bases with no gene match: 7. This CDR3 has 15 amino acids. Germline V gene lookup returns CDR1 SGHRS and CDR2 YFSETQ. The CDR3, as DNA: TGCGCCAGCGGGACGGGACAGGGGGCTGCCGGGGAGCTGTTTTTT. Encoded protein: CASGTGQGAAGELFF.

This sequence joins TRBV7-9 and TRBJ1-1; D unclear. V was pared by 3 bases and J by 4 bases, with 12 bases between. Germline CDR1 is SEHNR and CDR2 is FQNEAQ (reference sequence). The CDR3 runs 14 residues. This chain's CDR3 is CASSFGLGSTEAFF. In nucleotides, the CDR3 is TGTGCCAGCAGCTTCGGTCTGGGGAGCACTGAAGCTTTCTTT.

This rearrangement joins TRBV7-9 to TRBJ2-1; 7 positions agree with TRBD2. The CDR3 length is 15 residues. The V gene's germline CDR1 is SEHNR and CDR2 FQNEAQ (reference sequence). The J segment lost 0 bases and the V segment lost 5 bases, leaving 4 bases of the junction unmatched. The CDR3 loop reads CASSETSLSYNEQFF. As DNA, the CDR3 is TGTGCCAGCAGCGAGACTAGCCTCTCCTACAATGAGCAGTTCTTC.

V is TRBV6-5 and J is TRBJ2-7; tentatively, D is TRBD2 (5 bases). V shed 10 bases and J shed 4 bases, with 11 bases lying between them. The germline gives CDR1 MNHEY, CDR2 SVGAGI. This CDR3 has 11 amino acids. The CDR3 reads CATGWLYEQYF. DNA of the CDR3: TGTGCCACGGGGTGGCTTTACGAGCAGTACTTC.

This chain uses TRBV5-1 with TRBJ1-2, with unresolved D. Trimming took off 1 base at V and 7 bases at J, with 20 bases between the two ends. The CDR3 spans 16 residues. Germline values: CDR1 SGHRS, CDR2 YFSETQ. The CDR3 is CASSLTSFRNTFGYTF. CDR3 sequence (DNA): TGCGCCAGCAGCTTGACAAGTTTTCGAAATACTTTTGGCTACACCTTC.

The chain recombines TRBV6-5 with TRBJ1-4; a possible D gene is TRBD1 (5 bases). The CDR3 has 15 residues. Germline CDR1 is MNHEY and CDR2 is SVGAGI. V was cut by 5 bases and J by 8 bases, with 18 bases left in between. The CDR3 region has the DNA TGTGCCAGCAGTAGAGGGGACCGAGAGGGGGAAAAACTGTTTTTT. Translating gives CASSRGDREGEKLFF.